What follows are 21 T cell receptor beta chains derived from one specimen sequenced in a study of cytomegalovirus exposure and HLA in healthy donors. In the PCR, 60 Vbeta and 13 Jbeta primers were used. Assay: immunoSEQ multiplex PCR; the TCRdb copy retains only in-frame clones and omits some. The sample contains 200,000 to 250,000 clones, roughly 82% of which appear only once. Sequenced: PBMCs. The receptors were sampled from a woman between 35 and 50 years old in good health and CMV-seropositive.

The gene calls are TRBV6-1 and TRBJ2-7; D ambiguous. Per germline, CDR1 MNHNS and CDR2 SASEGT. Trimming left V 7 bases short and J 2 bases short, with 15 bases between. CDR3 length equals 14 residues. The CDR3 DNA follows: TGTGCCAGCAAGCTTACTGCATCGGCCTACGAGCAGTACTTC. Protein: CASKLTASAYEQYF.

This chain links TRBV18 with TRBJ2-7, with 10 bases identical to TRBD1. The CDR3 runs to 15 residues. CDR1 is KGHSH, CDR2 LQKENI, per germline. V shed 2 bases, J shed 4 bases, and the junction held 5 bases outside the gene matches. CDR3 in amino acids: CASSPLGQGTYEQYF. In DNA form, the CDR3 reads TGTGCCAGCTCACCATTGGGACAGGGGACATACGAGCAGTACTTC.

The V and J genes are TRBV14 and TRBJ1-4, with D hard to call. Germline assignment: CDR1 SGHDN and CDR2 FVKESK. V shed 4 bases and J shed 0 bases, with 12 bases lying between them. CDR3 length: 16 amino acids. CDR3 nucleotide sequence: TGTGCCAGCAGCCCCCTCCGAGGAGCAACTAATGAAAAACTGTTTTTT. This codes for CASSPLRGATNEKLFF.

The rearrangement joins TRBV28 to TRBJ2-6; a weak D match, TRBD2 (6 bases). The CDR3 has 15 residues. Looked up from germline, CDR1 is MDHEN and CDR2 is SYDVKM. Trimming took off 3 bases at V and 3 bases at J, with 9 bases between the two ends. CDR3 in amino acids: CASSFRGVGANVLTF. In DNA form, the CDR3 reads TGTGCCAGCAGTTTTCGCGGGGTTGGGGCCAACGTCCTGACTTTC.

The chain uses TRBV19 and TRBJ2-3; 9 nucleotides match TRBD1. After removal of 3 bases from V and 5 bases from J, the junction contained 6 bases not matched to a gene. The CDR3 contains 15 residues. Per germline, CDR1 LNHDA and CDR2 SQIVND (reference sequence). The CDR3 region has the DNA TGTGCCAGTAGTATGTGGGACAGGGCGAAAGATACGCAGTATTTT. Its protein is CASSMWDRAKDTQYF.

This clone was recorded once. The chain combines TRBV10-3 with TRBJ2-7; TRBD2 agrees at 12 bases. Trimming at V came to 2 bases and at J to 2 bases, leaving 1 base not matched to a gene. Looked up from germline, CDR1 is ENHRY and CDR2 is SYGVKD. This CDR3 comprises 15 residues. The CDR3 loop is CAISERTSGAYEQYF. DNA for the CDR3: TGTGCCATCAGTGAGCGGACTAGCGGGGCCTACGAGCAGTACTTC.

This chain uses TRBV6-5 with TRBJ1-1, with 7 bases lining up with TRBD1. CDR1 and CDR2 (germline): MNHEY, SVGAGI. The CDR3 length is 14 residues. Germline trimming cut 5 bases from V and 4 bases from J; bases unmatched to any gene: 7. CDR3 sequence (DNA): TGTGCCAGCAGTCGGACTCAGGGGGGCACTGAAGCTTTCTTT. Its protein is CASSRTQGGTEAFF.

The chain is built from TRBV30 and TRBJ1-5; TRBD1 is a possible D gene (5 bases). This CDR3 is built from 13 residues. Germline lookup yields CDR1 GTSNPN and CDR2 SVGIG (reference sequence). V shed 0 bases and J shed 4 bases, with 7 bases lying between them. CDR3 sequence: CAWSVGPNQPQHF. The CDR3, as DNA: TGTGCCTGGAGTGTGGGGCCTAATCAGCCCCAGCATTTT.

CDR3 coding DNA: TGTGCCAGCAGGACATCCGGCGGGAACTATGGCTACACCTTC. Translation: CASRTSGGNYGYTF. This chain joins TRBV2 and TRBJ1-2, with D unresolved. Deletions cut 6 bases from V and 2 bases from J, with 13 bases between. The CDR3 has 14 residues. Germline CDR1 SNHLY, CDR2 FYNNEI.

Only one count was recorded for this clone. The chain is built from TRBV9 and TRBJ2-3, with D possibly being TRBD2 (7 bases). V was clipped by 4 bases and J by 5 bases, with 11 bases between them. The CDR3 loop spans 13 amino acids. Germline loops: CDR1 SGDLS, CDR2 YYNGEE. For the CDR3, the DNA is TGTGCCAGCAGCCGGGGGGCGGGAGATACGCAGTATTTT. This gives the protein CASSRGAGDTQYF.

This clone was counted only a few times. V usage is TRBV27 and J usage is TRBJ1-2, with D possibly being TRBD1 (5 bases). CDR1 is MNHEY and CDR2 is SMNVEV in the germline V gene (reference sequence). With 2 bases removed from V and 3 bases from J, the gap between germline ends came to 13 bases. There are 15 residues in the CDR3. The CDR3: CASSLEVGHHYGYTF. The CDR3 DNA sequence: TGTGCCAGCAGTTTAGAGGTTGGACACCACTATGGCTACACCTTC.

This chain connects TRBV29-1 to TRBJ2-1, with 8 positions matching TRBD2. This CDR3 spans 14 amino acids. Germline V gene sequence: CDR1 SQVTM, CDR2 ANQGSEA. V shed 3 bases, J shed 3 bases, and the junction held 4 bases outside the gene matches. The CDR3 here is CSVDRGGLYNEQFF. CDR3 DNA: TGCAGCGTTGACCGGGGGGGCCTCTACAATGAGCAGTTCTTC.

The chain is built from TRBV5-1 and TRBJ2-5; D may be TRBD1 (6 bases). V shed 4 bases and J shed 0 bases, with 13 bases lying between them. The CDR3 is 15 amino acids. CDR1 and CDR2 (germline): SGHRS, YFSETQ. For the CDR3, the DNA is TGCGCCAGCAGCCGTGAAGGACAGAACCAAGAGACCCAGTACTTC. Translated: CASSREGQNQETQYF.

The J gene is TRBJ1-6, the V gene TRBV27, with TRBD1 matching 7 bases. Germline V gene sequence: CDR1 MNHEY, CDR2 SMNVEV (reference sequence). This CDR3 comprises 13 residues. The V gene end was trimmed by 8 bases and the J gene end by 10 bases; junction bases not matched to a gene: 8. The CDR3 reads CASGRGLESPLHF. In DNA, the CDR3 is TGTGCCAGCGGAAGGGGGCTTGAATCACCCCTCCACTTT.

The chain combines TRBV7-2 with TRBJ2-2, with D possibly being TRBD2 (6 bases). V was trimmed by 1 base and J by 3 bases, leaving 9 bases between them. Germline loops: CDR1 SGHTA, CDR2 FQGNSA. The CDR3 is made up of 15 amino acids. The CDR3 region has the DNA TGTGCCAGCAGCTTAGTGACGGGGGACACCGGGGAGCTGTTTTTT. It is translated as CASSLVTGDTGELFF.

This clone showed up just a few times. CDR3 sequence reads: CASSIWSGGSGYTF. DNA for the CDR3: TGTGCCAGCAGTATTTGGTCGGGGGGCTCTGGCTACACCTTC. The rearrangement uses TRBV28 and TRBJ1-2; possible D gene TRBD1, 6 bases. CDR3 length equals 14 residues. Trimming removed 5 bases at V and 7 bases at J, with 17 bases between. Germline V gives CDR1 MDHEN, CDR2 SYDVKM.

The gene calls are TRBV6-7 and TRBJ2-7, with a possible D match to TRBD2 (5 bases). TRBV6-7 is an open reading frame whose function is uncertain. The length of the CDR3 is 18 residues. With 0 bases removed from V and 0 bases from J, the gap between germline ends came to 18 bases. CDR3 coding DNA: TGTGCCAGCAGTTACTCGAAGGCATCGTACCGGGACTCCTACGAGCAGTACTTC. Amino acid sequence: CASSYSKASYRDSYEQYF.

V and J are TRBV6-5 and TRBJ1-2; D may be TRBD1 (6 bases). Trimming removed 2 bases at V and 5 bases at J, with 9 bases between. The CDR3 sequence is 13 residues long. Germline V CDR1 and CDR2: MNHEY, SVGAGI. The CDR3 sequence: CASSYSGTYGYTF. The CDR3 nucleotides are TGTGCCAGCAGTTACAGCGGGACATATGGCTACACCTTC.

The CDR3 is CASSSLTGPYEQYF. DNA for the CDR3: TGTGCCAGCAGTTCCCTGACAGGGCCCTACGAGCAGTACTTC. The chain uses TRBV27 and TRBJ2-7, with 7 positions matching TRBD1. Trimming took 4 bases from V and 2 from J; bases not matched to a gene: 5. Looked up from germline, CDR1 is MNHEY and CDR2 is SMNVEV (reference sequence). CDR3 size: 14 residues.

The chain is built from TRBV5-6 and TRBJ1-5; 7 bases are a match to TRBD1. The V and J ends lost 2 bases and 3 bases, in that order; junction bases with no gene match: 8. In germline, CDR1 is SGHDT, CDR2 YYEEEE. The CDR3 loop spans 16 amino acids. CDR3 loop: CASSFGMDRSNQPQHF. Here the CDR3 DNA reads TGTGCCAGCAGCTTCGGTATGGACAGGTCCAATCAGCCCCAGCATTTT.

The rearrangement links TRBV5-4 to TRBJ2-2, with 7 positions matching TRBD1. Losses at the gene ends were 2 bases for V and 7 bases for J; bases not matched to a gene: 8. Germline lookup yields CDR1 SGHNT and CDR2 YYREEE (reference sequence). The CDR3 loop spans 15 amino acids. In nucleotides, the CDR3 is TGTGCCAGCAGCTTTGGGACAGCCCTTGGCGGGGAGCTGTTTTTT. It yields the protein CASSFGTALGGELFF.